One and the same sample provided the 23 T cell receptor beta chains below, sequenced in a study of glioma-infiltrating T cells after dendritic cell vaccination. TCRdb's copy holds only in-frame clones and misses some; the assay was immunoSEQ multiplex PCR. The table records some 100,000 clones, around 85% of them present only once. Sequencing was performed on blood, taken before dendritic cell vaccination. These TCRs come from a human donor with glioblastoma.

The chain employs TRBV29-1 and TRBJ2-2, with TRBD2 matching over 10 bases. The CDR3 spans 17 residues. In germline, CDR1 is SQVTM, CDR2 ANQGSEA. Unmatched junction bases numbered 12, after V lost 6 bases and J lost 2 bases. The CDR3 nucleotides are TGCAGCGTGATTTCGGCTAGCGGGAGTCAAAACACCGGGGAGCTGTTTTTT. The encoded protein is CSVISASGSQNTGELFF.

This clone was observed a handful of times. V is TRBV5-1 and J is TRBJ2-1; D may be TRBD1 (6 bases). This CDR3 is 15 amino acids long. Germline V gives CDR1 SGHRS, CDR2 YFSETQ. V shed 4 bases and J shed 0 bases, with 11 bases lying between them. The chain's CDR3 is CASSKQGSSYNEQFF. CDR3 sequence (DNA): TGCGCCAGCAGCAAACAGGGTAGCTCCTACAATGAGCAGTTCTTC. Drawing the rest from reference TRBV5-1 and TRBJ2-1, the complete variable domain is KAGVTQTPRYLIKTRGQQVTLSCSPISGHRSVSWYQQTPGQGLQFLFEYFSETQRNKGNFPGRFSGRQFSNSRSEMNVSTLELGDSALYLCASSKQGSSYNEQFFGPGTRLTVL.

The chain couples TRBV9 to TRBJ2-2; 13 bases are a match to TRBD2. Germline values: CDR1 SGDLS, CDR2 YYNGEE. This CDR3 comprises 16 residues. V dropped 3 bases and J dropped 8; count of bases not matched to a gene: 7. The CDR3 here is CASSGGLAGVKGELFF. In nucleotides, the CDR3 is TGTGCCAGCAGCGGTGGACTAGCGGGAGTCAAAGGGGAGCTGTTTTTT.

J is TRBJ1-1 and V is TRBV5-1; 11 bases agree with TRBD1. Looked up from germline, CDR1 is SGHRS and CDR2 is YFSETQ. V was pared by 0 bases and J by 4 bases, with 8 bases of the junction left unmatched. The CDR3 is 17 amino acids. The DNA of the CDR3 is TGCGCCAGCAGCTTGGGTCCCGGGACAGGGGGGACCACTGAAGCTTTCTTT. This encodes CASSLGPGTGGTTEAFF.

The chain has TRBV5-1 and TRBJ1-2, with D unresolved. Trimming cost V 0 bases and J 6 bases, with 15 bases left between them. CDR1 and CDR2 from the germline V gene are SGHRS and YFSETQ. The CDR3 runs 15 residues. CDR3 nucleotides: TGCGCCAGCAGCTTGGAGGCAGGAAAGCAAAATGGCTACACCTTC. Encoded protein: CASSLEAGKQNGYTF.

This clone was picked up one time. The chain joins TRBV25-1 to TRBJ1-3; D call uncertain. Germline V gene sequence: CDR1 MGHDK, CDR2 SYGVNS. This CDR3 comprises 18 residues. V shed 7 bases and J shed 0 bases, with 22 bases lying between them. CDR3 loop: CASTTLPGSQSSGNTIYF. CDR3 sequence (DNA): TGTGCCAGCACCACCCTTCCAGGCAGCCAGAGCTCTGGAAACACCATATATTTT.

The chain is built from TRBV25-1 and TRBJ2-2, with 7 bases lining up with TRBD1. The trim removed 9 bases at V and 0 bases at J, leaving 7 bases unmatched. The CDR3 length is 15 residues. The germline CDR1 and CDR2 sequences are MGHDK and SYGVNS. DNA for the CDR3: TGTGCCAGTAAACAGGGGTCGACGAACACCGGGGAGCTGTTTTTT. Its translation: CASKQGSTNTGELFF.

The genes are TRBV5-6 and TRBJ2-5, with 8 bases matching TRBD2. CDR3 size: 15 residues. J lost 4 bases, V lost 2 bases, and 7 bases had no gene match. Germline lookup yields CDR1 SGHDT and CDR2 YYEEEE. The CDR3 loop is CASSFRVAGGETQYF. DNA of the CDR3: TGTGCCAGCAGCTTTCGTGTCGCGGGGGGAGAGACCCAGTACTTC.

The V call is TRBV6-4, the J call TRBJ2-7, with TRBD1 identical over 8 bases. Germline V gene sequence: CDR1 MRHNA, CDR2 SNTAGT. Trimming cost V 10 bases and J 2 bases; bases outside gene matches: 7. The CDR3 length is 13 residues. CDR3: CATYRGTTYEQYF. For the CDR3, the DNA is TGTGCCACCTACAGGGGGACGACCTACGAGCAGTACTTC.

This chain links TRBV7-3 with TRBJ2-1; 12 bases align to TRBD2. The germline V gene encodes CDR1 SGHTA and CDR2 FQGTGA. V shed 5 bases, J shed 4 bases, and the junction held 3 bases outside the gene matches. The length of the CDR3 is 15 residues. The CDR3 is CASSETSGGYNEQFF. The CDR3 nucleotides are TGTGCCAGCAGCGAGACTAGCGGGGGTTACAATGAGCAGTTCTTC. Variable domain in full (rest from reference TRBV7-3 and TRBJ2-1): GAGVSQTPSNKVTEKGKYVELRCDPISGHTALYWYRQSLGQGPEFLIYFQGTGAADDSGLPNDRFFAVRPEGSVSTLKIQRTERGDSAVYLCASSETSGGYNEQFFGPGTRLTVL.

The CDR3 reads CSVEVQGAGFF. The CDR3 DNA follows: TGCAGCGTTGAAGTTCAGGGGGCTGGTTTCTTT. The V and J genes are TRBV29-1 and TRBJ1-1; 8 bases map to TRBD1. V lost 1 base, J lost 13 bases, and 5 bases stayed unmatched. This CDR3 contains 11 residues. Germline V gene data show CDR1 as SQVTM and CDR2 as ANQGSEA.

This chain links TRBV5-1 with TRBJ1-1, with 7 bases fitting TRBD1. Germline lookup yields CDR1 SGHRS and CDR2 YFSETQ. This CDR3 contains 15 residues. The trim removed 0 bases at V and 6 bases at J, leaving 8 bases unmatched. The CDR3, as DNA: TGCGCCAGCAGCTTGGCCGGCAGGGGGTCCGCTGAAGCTTTCTTT. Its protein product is CASSLAGRGSAEAFF.

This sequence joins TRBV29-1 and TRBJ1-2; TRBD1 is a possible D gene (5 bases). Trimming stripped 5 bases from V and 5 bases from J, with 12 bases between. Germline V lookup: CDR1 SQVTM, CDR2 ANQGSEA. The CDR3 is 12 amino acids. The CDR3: CSVSRGSYGYTF. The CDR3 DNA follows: TGCAGCGTTTCTAGGGGATCTTATGGCTACACCTTC.

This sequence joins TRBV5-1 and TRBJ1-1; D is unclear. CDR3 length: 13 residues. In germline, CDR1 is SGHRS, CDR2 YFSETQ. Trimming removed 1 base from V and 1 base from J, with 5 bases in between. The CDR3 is CASSLPKNTEAFF. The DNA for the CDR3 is TGCGCCAGCAGCTTGCCCAAGAACACTGAAGCTTTCTTT.

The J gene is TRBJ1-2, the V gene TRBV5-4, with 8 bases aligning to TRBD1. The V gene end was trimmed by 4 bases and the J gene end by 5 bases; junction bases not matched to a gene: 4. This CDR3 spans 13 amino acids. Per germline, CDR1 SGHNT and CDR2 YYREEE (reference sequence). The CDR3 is CASSQDRAYGYTF. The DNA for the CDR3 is TGTGCCAGCAGCCAGGACAGGGCTTATGGCTACACCTTC.

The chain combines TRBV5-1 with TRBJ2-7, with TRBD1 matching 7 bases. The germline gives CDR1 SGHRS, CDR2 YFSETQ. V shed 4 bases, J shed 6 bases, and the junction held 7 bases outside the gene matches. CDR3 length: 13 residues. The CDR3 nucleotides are TGCGCCAGCAGCGGGCCGGGGACAGTCGAGCAGTACTTC. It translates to CASSGPGTVEQYF.

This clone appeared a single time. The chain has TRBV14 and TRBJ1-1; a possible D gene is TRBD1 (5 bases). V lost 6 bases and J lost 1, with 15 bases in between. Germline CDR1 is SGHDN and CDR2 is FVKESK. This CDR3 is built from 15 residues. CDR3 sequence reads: CASSTTGFWNTEAFF. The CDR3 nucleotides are TGTGCCAGCAGTACTACAGGTTTTTGGAACACTGAAGCTTTCTTT.

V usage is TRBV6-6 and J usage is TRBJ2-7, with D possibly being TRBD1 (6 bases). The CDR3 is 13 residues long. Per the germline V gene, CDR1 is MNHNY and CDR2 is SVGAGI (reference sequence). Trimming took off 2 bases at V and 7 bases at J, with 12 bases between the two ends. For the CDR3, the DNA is TGTGCCAGCAGTTACCCGACGAGGGGGGAGCAGTACTTC. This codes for CASSYPTRGEQYF.

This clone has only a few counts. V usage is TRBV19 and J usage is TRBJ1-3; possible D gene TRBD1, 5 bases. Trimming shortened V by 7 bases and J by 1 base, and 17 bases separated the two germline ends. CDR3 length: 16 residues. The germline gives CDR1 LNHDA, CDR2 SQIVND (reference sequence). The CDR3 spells CASIRLGAGSGNTIYF. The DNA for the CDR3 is TGTGCCAGTATCCGTTTAGGGGCTGGGTCTGGAAACACCATATATTTT.

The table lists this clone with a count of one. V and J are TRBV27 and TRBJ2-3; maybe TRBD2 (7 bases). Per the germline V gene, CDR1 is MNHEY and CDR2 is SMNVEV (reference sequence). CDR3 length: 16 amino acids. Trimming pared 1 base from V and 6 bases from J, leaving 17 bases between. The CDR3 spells CASSLLGRGAVDTQYF. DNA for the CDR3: TGTGCCAGCAGTTTATTAGGGAGGGGGGCCGTTGATACGCAGTATTTT.

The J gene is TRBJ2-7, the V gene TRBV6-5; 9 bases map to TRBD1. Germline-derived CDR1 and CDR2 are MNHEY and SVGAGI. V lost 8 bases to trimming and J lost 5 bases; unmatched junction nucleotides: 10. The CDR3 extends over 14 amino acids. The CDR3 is CASQNSGTGNEQYF. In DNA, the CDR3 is TGTGCCAGCCAGAACTCCGGGACAGGGAACGAGCAGTACTTC.

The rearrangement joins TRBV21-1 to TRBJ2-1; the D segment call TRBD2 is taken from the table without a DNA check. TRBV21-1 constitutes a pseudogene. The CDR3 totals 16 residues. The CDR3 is CASSKDPGTTAGEQFF. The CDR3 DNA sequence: TGTGCCAGCAGCAAAGACCCCGGGACTACCGCCGGTGAGCAGTTCTTC.

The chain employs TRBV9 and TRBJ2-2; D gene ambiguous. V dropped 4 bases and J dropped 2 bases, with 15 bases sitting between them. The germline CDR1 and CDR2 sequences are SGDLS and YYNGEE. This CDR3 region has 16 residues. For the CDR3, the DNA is TGTGCCAGCAGCTTACTTACTCCCATCAACACCGGGGAGCTGTTTTTT. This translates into CASSLLTPINTGELFF.